One and the same sample provided the 24 T cell receptor beta chains below, sequenced in a study of beta chain features in type 1 diabetes. Of the isolated RNA, all was reverse transcribed, and so the sequenced material was expressed TCRB transcripts. The table came from immunoSEQ multiplex PCR; TCRdb's copy has only in-frame clones and leaves some out. The sample lists 500,000 to 850,000 clones, over 11% occurring once. Notes on the study in general: A moderate, significant TCRB CDR3 shortening appeared in type 1 diabetes across four CD4+ subsets.

The antigens these receptors bind are not known. The specimen was naive CD4+ T cells from blood. These receptors originate from a man younger than 35 with type 1 diabetes.

This clone was detected a few times. J is TRBJ2-1 and V is TRBV6-5; D gene uncertain. With 6 bases removed from V and 7 bases from J, the gap between germline ends came to 10 bases. This CDR3 has 12 amino acids. The germline gives CDR1 MNHEY, CDR2 SVGAGI. CDR3 sequence (DNA): TGTGCCAGCAGCCAGACCCAAAATGAGCAGTTCTTC. Translating gives CASSQTQNEQFF.

This clone was counted between two and nine times. Here the CDR3 reads CASSNRQGTTGELFF. For the CDR3, the DNA is TGTGCCAGCAGCAATCGACAGGGCACCACCGGGGAGCTGTTTTTT. This chain links TRBV14 with TRBJ2-2; TRBD1 agrees at 7 bases. The J segment lost 4 bases and the V segment lost 5 bases, leaving 7 bases of the junction unmatched. CDR1 SGHDN and CDR2 FVKESK come from the germline V gene. This CDR3 has 15 residues.

CDR3 loop: CASSPVRSTEAFF. CDR3 in DNA: TGTGCCAGCTCACCAGTAAGATCGACTGAAGCTTTCTTT. The chain has TRBV18 and TRBJ1-1; D remains unclear. Trimming cost V 2 bases and J 5 bases, with 9 bases left between them. Per the germline V gene, CDR1 is KGHSH and CDR2 is LQKENI. This CDR3 has 13 residues.

The chain combines TRBV29-1 with TRBJ1-5; D gene ambiguous. CDR1 is SQVTM, CDR2 ANQGSEA, per germline. The CDR3 runs to 13 residues. Trimming took 5 bases from V and 0 from J, leaving 8 bases between them. This CDR3 reads CSVLGNSNQPQHF. The DNA for the CDR3 is TGCAGCGTTTTGGGAAATAGCAATCAGCCCCAGCATTTT.

The gene calls are TRBV19 and TRBJ1-1, with a possible D match to TRBD1 (5 bases). Trimming removed 3 bases at V and 0 bases at J, with 11 bases between. Germline loops: CDR1 LNHDA, CDR2 SQIVND (reference sequence). CDR3 length equals 15 residues. CDR3 bases: TGTGCCAGTAGTATCGACAGATCCATGAACACTGAAGCTTTCTTT. Translated: CASSIDRSMNTEAFF.

This chain uses TRBV5-1 with TRBJ2-7, with TRBD2 identical over 11 bases. The junction had 5 bases not matched to a gene; V was cut back by 2 bases and J by 1 base. The CDR3 is 16 residues long. Germline CDR1 is SGHRS and CDR2 is YFSETQ. In nucleotides, the CDR3 is TGCGCCAGCAGCTTAAGGACTAGCGGGCAATCCTACGAGCAGTACTTC. Translated, it gives CASSLRTSGQSYEQYF. The whole variable domain, remainder taken from reference TRBV5-1 and TRBJ2-7, is KAGVTQTPRYLIKTRGQQVTLSCSPISGHRSVSWYQQTPGQGLQFLFEYFSETQRNKGNFPGRFSGRQFSNSRSEMNVSTLELGDSALYLCASSLRTSGQSYEQYFGPGTRLTVT.

The chain recombines TRBV5-4 with TRBJ2-7; TRBD2 matches at 8 bases. The trim removed 6 bases at V and 6 bases at J, leaving 5 bases unmatched. CDR1 is SGHNT and CDR2 is YYREEE in the germline V gene (reference sequence). This CDR3 spans 12 amino acids. The CDR3 here is CASTAREGEQYF. The CDR3 DNA follows: TGTGCCAGCACCGCCCGGGAGGGCGAGCAGTACTTC.

In this sample, this clone turned up a few times. The chain uses TRBV7-2 and TRBJ1-5; no reliable D call. Looked up from germline, CDR1 is SGHTA and CDR2 is FQGNSA. V was shortened by 5 bases and J by 1 base, with 12 bases between the two germline ends. The CDR3 contains 15 residues. The CDR3 reads CASSPSRESNQPQHF. The CDR3 coding sequence is TGTGCCAGCAGCCCGTCGCGGGAAAGCAATCAGCCCCAGCATTTT.

Written as DNA, the CDR3 is TGTGCCAGCAGCTCACTTTTTGGCGGGAGTACAGTAGATACGCAGTATTTT. Its protein is CASSSLFGGSTVDTQYF. This chain links TRBV7-9 with TRBJ2-3, with TRBD2 identical over 7 bases. Germline V CDR1 and CDR2: SEHNR, FQNEAQ (reference sequence). V was pared by 4 bases and J by 5 bases, with 15 bases of the junction left unmatched. This CDR3 is 17 amino acids long.

This chain joins TRBV14 and TRBJ2-5; D gene uncertain. CDR3 length: 13 amino acids. V was trimmed by 7 bases and J by 5 bases, leaving 14 bases between them. Germline lookup yields CDR1 SGHDN and CDR2 FVKESK. CDR3 amino acids: CASNFGRQETQYF. The DNA for the CDR3 is TGTGCCAGCAACTTCGGACGCCAGGAGACCCAGTACTTC.

This chain links TRBV27 with TRBJ1-5; 7 positions agree with TRBD1. V lost 0 bases, J lost 4 bases, and 6 bases stayed unmatched. Per germline, CDR1 MNHEY and CDR2 SMNVEV (reference sequence). The CDR3 spans 16 residues. The CDR3 sequence is CASSLSRGLGNQPQHF. The CDR3, as DNA: TGTGCCAGCAGTTTATCGAGGGGGCTTGGAAATCAGCCCCAGCATTTT.

This clone is a singleton in its sample. The chain employs TRBV9 and TRBJ1-2; 7 bases are a match to TRBD1. This CDR3 has 15 residues. The junction had 12 bases not matched to a gene; V was cut back by 4 bases and J by 6 bases. CDR1 and CDR2 (germline): SGDLS, YYNGEE. CDR3 residues: CASSTSTGRSHGYTF. The CDR3 nucleotides read TGTGCCAGCAGCACCTCGACAGGGCGCTCCCATGGCTACACCTTC.

This clone was observed a few times. This sequence joins TRBV7-2 and TRBJ1-2, with TRBD1 identical over 10 bases. CDR1 is SGHTA and CDR2 is FQGNSA in the germline V gene. The V segment lost 4 bases and the J segment 5 bases; nucleotides outside the gene matches: 7. This CDR3 has 15 amino acids. This CDR3 reads CASSSRQGANYGYTF. The CDR3 DNA sequence: TGTGCCAGCAGCTCGCGACAGGGGGCAAATTATGGCTACACCTTC.

V usage is TRBV11-2 and J usage is TRBJ2-3; no clear D gene. The CDR3 has 15 residues. Between the trimmed V and J ends, which lost 4 bases and 0 bases, there was a span of 11 bases. Germline V lookup: CDR1 SGHAT, CDR2 FQNNGV. CDR3: CASSSHGPSTDTQYF. The CDR3 DNA reads TGTGCCAGCAGCTCGCACGGCCCTAGCACAGATACGCAGTATTTT.

Turning to this clone: Other nucleotide sequences from this sample produce the same CDR3. The chain employs TRBV30 and TRBJ1-5, with D unresolved. The CDR3 extends over 12 amino acids. Trimming cost V 0 bases and J 5 bases, with 5 bases left between them. In germline, CDR1 is GTSNPN, CDR2 SVGIG (reference sequence). The CDR3 protein is CAWSVMYQPQHF. In DNA form, the CDR3 reads TGTGCCTGGAGTGTAATGTATCAGCCCCAGCATTTT. Full variable domain (outside the CDR3, taken from reference TRBV30 and TRBJ1-5): SQTIHQWPATLVQPVGSPLSLECTVEGTSNPNLYWYRQAAGRGLQLLFYSVGIGQISSEVPQNLSASRPQDRQFILSSKKLLLSDSGFYLCAWSVMYQPQHFGDGTRLSIL.

This clone has only a few counts. The chain employs TRBV5-1 and TRBJ2-1, with D perhaps matching TRBD1 or TRBD2 (5 bases each). The V gene lost 6 bases and the J gene lost 7 bases, with 17 bases spanning the gap. Per the germline V gene, CDR1 is SGHRS and CDR2 is YFSETQ. The CDR3 has 14 residues. The CDR3, as DNA: TGCGCCAGCATGTTGACCGGTGGGGGTAATGAGCAGTTCTTC. Its translation is CASMLTGGGNEQFF.

This clone was counted a few times. The chain employs TRBV18 and TRBJ1-5; D gene uncertain. The germline V gene encodes CDR1 KGHSH and CDR2 LQKENI. The CDR3 length is 16 residues. Trimming removed 3 bases at V and 0 bases at J, with 12 bases between. Written as DNA, the CDR3 is TGTGCCAGCTCACCCGCCATGGGGAATAGCAATCAGCCCCAGCATTTT. Translated: CASSPAMGNSNQPQHF.

This clone turned up a few times. This chain uses TRBV25-1 with TRBJ1-1; D perhaps matches TRBD1 (6 bases). Germline V gene sequence: CDR1 MGHDK, CDR2 SYGVNS. This CDR3 is 12 amino acids long. Here the CDR3 DNA reads TGTGCGTGTGGGACACCAAACACTGAAGCTTTCTTT. As protein: CACGTPNTEAFF.

The V call is TRBV6-5, the J call TRBJ2-5; tentative D call: TRBD2 (7 bases). This CDR3 has 16 amino acids. CDR1 is MNHEY, CDR2 SVGAGI, per germline. Trimming took 0 bases from V and 4 from J, leaving 15 bases between them. The CDR3 nucleotides are TGTGCCAGCAGTTACTCCCCACAGGGAGGGGCAGAGACCCAGTACTTC. Translated: CASSYSPQGGAETQYF.

The chain is built from TRBV28 and TRBJ2-7; D unclear. V lost 7 bases and J 3 bases, leaving 19 bases between the germline ends. This CDR3 is 15 amino acids long. Germline V gene lookup returns CDR1 MDHEN and CDR2 SYDVKM. The CDR3 spells CASNPQVLYVYEQYF. DNA for the CDR3: TGTGCCAGCAACCCTCAGGTGCTCTATGTCTACGAGCAGTACTTC.

CDR3 sequence: CASLWSQNNEQFF. In DNA form, the CDR3 reads TGTGCCAGCCTATGGAGCCAAAACAATGAGCAGTTCTTC. The rearrangement links TRBV2 to TRBJ2-1; D not certain. V lost 8 bases to trimming and J lost 5 bases, with 13 bases between them. Germline CDR1 SNHLY, CDR2 FYNNEI. This CDR3 comprises 13 residues. Using reference TRBV2 and TRBJ2-1 for the parts outside the CDR3, the full variable domain is EPEVTQTPSHQVTQMGQEVILRCVPISNHLYFYWYRQILGQKVEFLVSFYNNEISEKSEIFDDQFSVERPDGSNFTLKIRSTKLEDSAMYFCASLWSQNNEQFFGPGTRLTVL.

The chain has TRBV5-4 and TRBJ2-7; 11 bases agree with TRBD2. The ends lost 4 bases at V and 6 bases at J; junction bases unmatched: 12. CDR3 size: 16 residues. CDR1 and CDR2 from the germline V gene are SGHNT and YYREEE (reference sequence). The CDR3 region has the DNA TGTGCCAGCAGCCCGATGGTAGCGGGAGGGCCCCTCGAGCAGTACTTC. It codes for CASSPMVAGGPLEQYF.

Comment on this clone: The same CDR3 can be traced to other DNA sequences in this sample. The genes are TRBV28 and TRBJ2-6, with D tentatively TRBD1 or TRBD2 (5 bases each). V lost 7 bases, J lost 0 bases, and 13 bases lay in between. Germline-derived CDR1 and CDR2 are MDHEN and SYDVKM. The CDR3 contains 16 residues. Here the CDR3 reads CASTRADSSGANVLTF. As DNA, the CDR3 is TGTGCCAGCACGAGGGCAGACAGCTCTGGGGCCAACGTCCTGACTTTC.

The table lists this clone with a count of one. The chain couples TRBV30 to TRBJ2-1; the D gene is possibly TRBD2 (5 bases). CDR3 length equals 16 residues. Germline values: CDR1 GTSNPN, CDR2 SVGIG (reference sequence). The ends were cut back, 2 bases at V and 2 bases at J, with 16 bases in the middle. This CDR3 is CAWSHGIRGPYNEQFF. In nucleotides, the CDR3 is TGTGCCTGGAGTCATGGGATTAGAGGGCCCTACAATGAGCAGTTCTTC.